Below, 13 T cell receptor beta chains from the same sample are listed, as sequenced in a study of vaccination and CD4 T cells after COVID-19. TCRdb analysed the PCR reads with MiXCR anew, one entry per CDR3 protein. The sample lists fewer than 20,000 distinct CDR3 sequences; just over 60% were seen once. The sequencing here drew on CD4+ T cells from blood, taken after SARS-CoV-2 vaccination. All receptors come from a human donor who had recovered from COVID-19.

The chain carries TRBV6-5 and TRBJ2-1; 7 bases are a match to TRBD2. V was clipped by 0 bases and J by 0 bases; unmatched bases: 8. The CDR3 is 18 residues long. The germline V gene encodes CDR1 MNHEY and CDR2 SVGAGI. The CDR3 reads CASSYSGGAGTSYNEQFF. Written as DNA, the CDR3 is TGTGCCAGCAGTTACTCGGGGGGAGCGGGAACCTCCTACAATGAGCAGTTCTTC.

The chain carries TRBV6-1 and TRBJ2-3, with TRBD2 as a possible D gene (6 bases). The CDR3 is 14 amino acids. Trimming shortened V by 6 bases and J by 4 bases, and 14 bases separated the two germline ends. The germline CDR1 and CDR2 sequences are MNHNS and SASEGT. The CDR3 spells CASRDTGVPDTQYF. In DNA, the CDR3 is TGTGCCAGCAGGGACACGGGAGTTCCAGATACGCAGTATTTT.

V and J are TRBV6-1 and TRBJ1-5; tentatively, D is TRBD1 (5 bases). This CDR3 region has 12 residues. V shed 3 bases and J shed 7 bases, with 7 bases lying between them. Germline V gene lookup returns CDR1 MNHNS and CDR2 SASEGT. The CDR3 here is CASSDRVQPQHF. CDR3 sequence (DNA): TGTGCCAGCAGTGACAGGGTCCAGCCCCAGCATTTT.

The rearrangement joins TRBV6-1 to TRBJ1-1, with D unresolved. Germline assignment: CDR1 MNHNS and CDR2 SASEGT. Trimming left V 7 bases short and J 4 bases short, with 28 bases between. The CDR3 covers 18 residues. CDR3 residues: CASTLRVRTTHVGTEAFF. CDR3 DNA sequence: TGTGCCAGCACTCTCCGGGTTCGGACTACCCACGTTGGCACTGAAGCTTTCTTT.

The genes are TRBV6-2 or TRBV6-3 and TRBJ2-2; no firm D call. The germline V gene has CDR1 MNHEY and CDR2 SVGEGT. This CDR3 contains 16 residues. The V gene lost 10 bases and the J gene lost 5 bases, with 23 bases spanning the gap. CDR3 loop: CATSRNIPRRTGELFF. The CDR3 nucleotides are TGTGCCACATCGCGGAACATCCCTCGACGGACCGGGGAGCTGTTTTTT.

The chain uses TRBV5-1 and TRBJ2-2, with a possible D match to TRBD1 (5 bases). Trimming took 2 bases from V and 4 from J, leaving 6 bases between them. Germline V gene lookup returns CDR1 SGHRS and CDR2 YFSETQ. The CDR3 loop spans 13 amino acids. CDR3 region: CASSFQGTGELFF. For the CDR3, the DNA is TGCGCCAGCAGCTTCCAGGGCACCGGGGAGCTGTTTTTT.

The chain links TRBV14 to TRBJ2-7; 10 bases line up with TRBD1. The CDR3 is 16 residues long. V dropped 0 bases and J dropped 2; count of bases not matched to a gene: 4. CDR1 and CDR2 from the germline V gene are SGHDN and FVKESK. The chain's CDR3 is CASSQDFGQGAYEQYF. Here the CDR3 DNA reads TGTGCCAGCAGCCAAGATTTTGGACAGGGGGCCTACGAGCAGTACTTC.

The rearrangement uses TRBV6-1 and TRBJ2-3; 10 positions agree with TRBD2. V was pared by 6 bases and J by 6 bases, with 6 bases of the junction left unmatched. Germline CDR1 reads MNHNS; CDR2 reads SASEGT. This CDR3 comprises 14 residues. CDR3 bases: TGTGCCAGCAGCAGCACTAGCGGGACGGATACGCAGTATTTT. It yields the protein CASSSTSGTDTQYF.

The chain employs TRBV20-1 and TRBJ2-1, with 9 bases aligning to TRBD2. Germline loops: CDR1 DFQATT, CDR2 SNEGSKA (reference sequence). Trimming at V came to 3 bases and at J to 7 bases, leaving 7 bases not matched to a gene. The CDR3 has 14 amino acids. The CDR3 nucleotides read TGCAGTGCTAGTACCCCGACTAGCGGTAATGAGCAGTTCTTC. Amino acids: CSASTPTSGNEQFF.

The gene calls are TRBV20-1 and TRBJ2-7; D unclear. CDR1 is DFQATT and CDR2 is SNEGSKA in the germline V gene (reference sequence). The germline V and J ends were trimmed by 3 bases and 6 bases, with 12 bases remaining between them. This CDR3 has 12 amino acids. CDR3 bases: TGCAGTGCTAGGTCAGCCGTTGCCGAGCAGTACTTC. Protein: CSARSAVAEQYF.

Written as DNA, the CDR3 is TGTGCCAGTAGTATTCAGGGAGATGGCTACACCTTC. As protein: CASSIQGDGYTF. The chain joins TRBV19 to TRBJ1-2; perhaps TRBD1 as D (5 bases). CDR1 is LNHDA, CDR2 SQIVND, per germline (reference sequence). The CDR3 is made up of 12 amino acids. Between the trimmed V and J ends, which lost 3 bases and 6 bases, there was a span of 8 bases.

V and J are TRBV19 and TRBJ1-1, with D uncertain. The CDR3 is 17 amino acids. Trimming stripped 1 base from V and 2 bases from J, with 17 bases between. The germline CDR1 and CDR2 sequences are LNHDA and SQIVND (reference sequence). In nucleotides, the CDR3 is TGTGCCAGTAGTATAGGACGGCCGGGCACGGCAAACACTGAAGCTTTCTTT. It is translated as CASSIGRPGTANTEAFF.

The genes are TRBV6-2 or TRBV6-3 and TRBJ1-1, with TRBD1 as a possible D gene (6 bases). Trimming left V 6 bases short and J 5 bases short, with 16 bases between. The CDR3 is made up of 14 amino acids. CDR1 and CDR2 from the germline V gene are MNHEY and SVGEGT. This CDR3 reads CASSQQGWWTEAFF. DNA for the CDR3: TGTGCCAGCAGCCAACAGGGATGGTGGACTGAAGCTTTCTTT.